This T cell receptor beta chain was observed in a study of breast tumors, draining lymph nodes, adjacent tissues (dated by TCRdb to about 2016). Broadly, across the study: Breast cancer patients provided tumor, adjacent nontumor tissue and axillary lymph nodes, and the study compared the TCR beta repertoires across these three sources. The study was designed to assess the relationships and possible T-cell exchange between tumor, surrounding tissue and draining lymph node repertoires in human breast cancer. Study-wide findings and limitations: The similarity between tumor and nontumor tissue repertoires was significantly greater in luminal-like breast cancer than in basal-like breast cancer. Tumor T-cell repertoires showed less diversity than lymph node repertoires and more diversity than nontumor tissue repertoires, and tumor T-cell repertoires showed preferential V and J gene usage. Rather than being directly demonstrated, the conclusion that tumor T cells originate in lymph nodes was presented as consistent with a hypothesis. The data were considered consistent with most tumor T cells being derived from the lymph node and subsequently expanding within tumor tissue.

CDR1 and CDR2, looked up from the germline V gene, are SGHAT and FQNNGV. V loses 5 bases, J loses 4 bases, and the germline ends lie 6 bases apart. The CDR3 has 11 amino acids, counting the end cysteine and phenylalanine. This entry keeps only the CDR3 DNA: 33 bases, framed from base 1. This clonotype was counted many times. Its recognized antigen is unknown. Qualities for individual bases were not recorded, and no much larger clone is one base off. For sequencing, an Illumina HiSeq 2000 was employed. TCR beta chain libraries were generated through multiplex PCR amplification. High-throughput sequencing was used to analyze the amplified TCR beta chain products. TCRdb redid the processing of the public reads, applying fastp at Q25 and MiXCR, and retained in-frame beta chains. Under each unique CDR3 protein, matching rows form one entry showing the most common genes and DNA. Present in this sample are approximately 19,000 distinct CDR3 sequences, roughly 50% of which were seen just once. The leading ten clones occupy roughly 8% of the sample.

The chain is assembled from TRBV11-2 and TRBJ2-7, with an unclear D gene assignment. The sequenced sample was breast tumor tissue. The clonotype comes from a female donor with breast cancer. Some clones in this sample may be carry-over from other donors' samples. The nucleotide sequence is given as TGTGCCAGCAGCGTTCTGTACGAGCAGTACTTC. It encodes CASSVLYEQYF.